This is a list of T cell receptor beta chains from one sample in a study of long-term antiretroviral therapy in people with HIV. The protocol was immunoSEQ multiplex PCR, while the TCRdb copy is restricted to in-frame clones and leaves out a portion. Among tens of thousands of clones listed, around nine tenths were seen once. Material: unsorted PBMCs, obtained 0.1 years before starting antiretroviral therapy. The receptors originated from a woman between 50 and 59 years old with HIV. Each CDR3 is given with its conserved first and last residue.

>TRBV19
CASSMAAGEGGYTF
>TRBV10-3
CAISESMNEGEQFF
>TRBV7-7
CASSPILGQPYEQYF
>TRBV5-6
CASSSTGQPQHF
>TRBV30
CAWSKGTGGYEQYF
>TRBV5-4
CASSFRPEGTDTQYF
>TRBV19
CASSSPGQNYGYTF
>TRBV4-2
CASSQGLTGAGEYF
>TRBV30
CAWSNQQGWETEAFF
>TRBV27
CASSPSTSPGELFF
>TRBV10-3
CAISEVDSPLHF
>TRBV6-6
CASSRQGLTYEQYF
>TRBV5-1
CASRSTSTYQETQYF
>TRBV9
CASTGTGPGYTF
>TRBV19
CASSPYTGGLYQETQYF
>TRBV30
CAWSHFDTGELFF
>TRBV5-1
CASSRSTGYQETQYF
>TRBV15
CATSRDPSNTDTQYF
>TRBV6-1
CASSEGASYGYTF
>TRBV7-2
CASSLRQGLGSPLHF
>TRBV12-5
CASGLGGMGNQPQHF
>TRBV27
CASRSSSSMEQYF
>TRBV5-6
CASSSLAGGYEQYF
>TRBV6-6
CASLGYEQYF
>TRBV29-1
CSVERDEQYF
>TRBV12-5
CASGLVLGTGYEQYF
>TRBV7-6
CASSSSRDRDHYGYTF
>TRBV4-3
CASSQQPSGGAEDTQYF
>TRBV5-4
CASSDVAGVQETQYF
>TRBV14
CASSQRTLSYEQYF
>TRBV11-2
CASSLVGGGYGYTF
>TRBV7-9
CASSGQWENYGYTF
>TRBV25-1
CASSAKGLPNEKLFF
>TRBV27
CASSPRTGFGNEQYF
>TRBV6-1
CASIQTGSGNTIYF
>TRBV7-8
CASSSPGQTYEQYF
>TRBV18
CASSPLIDGGPYNEQFF
>TRBV14
CASSQDLVGTNTEAFF
>TRBV20-1
CSLITSNEQFF
>TRBV7-9
CASSLPFTGDIYF
>TRBV18
CASSPPPGMGEKLFF